Given below is one TCR beta chain in context. Its cognate antigen is unknown. This record comes from a study of T cell repertoires in cytomegalovirus infection. Study-level information: Public signatures in TCR beta pointed to CMV infection and matching HLA type.

TCRdb reanalysed the reads using MiXCR and keeps one entry per CDR3 protein. The table includes 700,000 to 950,000 distinct CDR3 sequences, approximately 32% detected once. V was pared by 5 bases and J by 4 bases, with 7 bases between. Germline V gene data show CDR1 as SQVTM and CDR2 as ANQGSEA. The length of the CDR3 is 11 residues. The genes are TRBV29-1 and TRBJ2-3, with no clear D. This sequence was found in a human donor in good health (CMV status not recorded). Some clones in this sample may be carry-over from other donors' samples. Sequencing used cultured CD8+ T cells from PBMCs, obtained from culture after CMV antigen stimulation. The CDR3 DNA reads as TGCAGCGTTCTAAGGGCAGATACGCAGTATTTT. It translates to CSVLRADTQYF.